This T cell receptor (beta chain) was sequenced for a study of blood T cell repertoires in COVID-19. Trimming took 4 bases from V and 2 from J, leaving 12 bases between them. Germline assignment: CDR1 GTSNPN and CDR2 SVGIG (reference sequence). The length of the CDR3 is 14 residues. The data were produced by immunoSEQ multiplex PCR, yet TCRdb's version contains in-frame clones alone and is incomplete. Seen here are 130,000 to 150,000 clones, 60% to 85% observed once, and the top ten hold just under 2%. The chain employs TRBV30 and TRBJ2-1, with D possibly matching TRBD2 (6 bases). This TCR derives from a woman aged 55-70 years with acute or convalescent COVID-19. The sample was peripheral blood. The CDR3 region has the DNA TGTGCCTGGACCCGCGGGAAGGCCTACAATGAGCAGTTCTTC. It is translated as CAWTRGKAYNEQFF.